These 23 T cell receptor beta chains came from one sample sequenced in a study of T cells in Graves' hyperthyroidism and ophthalmopathy. Amplification of TCR beta CDR3 regions used RNA as the template. An initial round of RT-PCR targeting the TCR CDR3 relied on the HTBI primer set. TCRdb passed the multiplex PCR reads through MiXCR, listing each CDR3 protein once. Among around 690,000 distinct CDR3 sequences listed, less than 25% were seen once. The specimen sequenced was blood. The receptors originated from a young man with Graves' ophthalmopathy.

This clonotype was picked up many times. V usage is TRBV11-2 and J usage is TRBJ1-5; weak D call: TRBD1 (5 bases). Germline CDR1 reads SGHAT; CDR2 reads FQNNGV. CDR3 size: 13 residues. The germline V and J ends were trimmed by 4 bases and 11 bases, with 15 bases remaining between them. CDR3 sequence: CASSSDLQGAQHF. As DNA, the CDR3 is TGTGCCAGCAGCTCGGACCTCCAAGGGGCCCAGCATTTT.

There are many counts of this clonotype. The J gene is TRBJ2-7, the V gene TRBV4-1; perhaps D is TRBD1 or TRBD2 (5 bases each). CDR1 and CDR2 from the germline V gene are MGHRA and YSYEKL. The CDR3 extends over 14 amino acids. The V gene lost 0 bases and the J gene lost 3 bases, with 9 bases spanning the gap. The CDR3 nucleotides are TGCGCCAGCAGCCAAGATCGGGACGGCTACGAGCAGTACTTC. It is translated as CASSQDRDGYEQYF.

This clonotype was observed at least ten times. The rearrangement joins TRBV10-3 to TRBJ2-7; D ambiguous. Trimming cost V 0 bases and J 3 bases, with 3 bases left between them. This CDR3 is 12 amino acids long. Germline assignment: CDR1 ENHRY and CDR2 SYGVKD. The CDR3 region has the DNA TGTGCCATCAGTGAGTCCGGCTACGAGCAGTACTTC. Its translation is CAISESGYEQYF.

The chain is built from TRBV4-2 and TRBJ1-1; D remains ambiguous. CDR3 length: 15 amino acids. V was pared by 5 bases and J by 0 bases, with 13 bases between. Germline V gene data show CDR1 as LGHNA and CDR2 as YNFKEQ. The CDR3 loop is CASSRTVELNTEAFF. CDR3 bases: TGTGCCAGCAGCAGAACAGTGGAATTGAACACTGAAGCTTTCTTT.

The chain combines TRBV5-4 with TRBJ1-1, with TRBD1 matching over 8 bases. V trimming: 0 bases; J trimming: 4 bases; junction bases outside the gene matches: 8. Germline assignment: CDR1 SGHNT and CDR2 YYREEE (reference sequence). The CDR3 is 16 amino acids. The CDR3 DNA reads TGTGCCAGCAGCTTGGACAGGGGGATCCGGGGCACTGAAGCTTTCTTT. Translating it yields CASSLDRGIRGTEAFF.

This clonotype was found many times. The chain has TRBV6-1 and TRBJ2-5; TRBD2 matches 12 bases. Germline V gene sequence: CDR1 MNHNS, CDR2 SASEGT. Losses at the gene ends were 6 bases for V and 4 bases for J; bases not matched to a gene: 9. This CDR3 region has 16 residues. Written as DNA, the CDR3 is TGTGCCAGCAGACGGACTAGCGGGACACGGGGAGAGACCCAGTACTTC. Its protein is CASRRTSGTRGETQYF.

This clonotype was counted a few times. The chain employs TRBV28 and TRBJ1-2; 11 bases map to TRBD1. V was pared by 6 bases and J by 1 base, with 10 bases of the junction left unmatched. CDR1 and CDR2 from the germline V gene are MDHEN and SYDVKM. The CDR3 contains 17 residues. The DNA of the CDR3 is TGTGCCAGCAGCGGCCGGGACAGGGGGTATTTTAACTATGGCTACACCTTC. This encodes CASSGRDRGYFNYGYTF.

This clonotype was seen a handful of times. At one end, the junction sequence differs from germline, possibly due to a read error. V usage is TRBV7-7 and J usage is TRBJ2-1; D is undetermined. CDR1 is SSHAT and CDR2 is FNYEAQ in the germline V gene (reference sequence). The CDR3 covers 16 residues. The CDR3: CASTPYFKASSNEQFF. CDR3 in DNA: TGTGCTAGCACCCCTTATTTCAAAGCATCAAGCAATGAGCAGTTCTTC.

The table lists this clonotype with a few counts. The J gene is TRBJ2-2, the V gene TRBV7-8; 8 bases agree with TRBD2. The V segment lost 5 bases and the J segment 7 bases; nucleotides outside the gene matches: 15. The CDR3 covers 17 residues. Germline V CDR1 and CDR2: SGHVS, FQNEAQ. The CDR3 loop is CASSRGLAGSRHGELFF. Written as DNA, the CDR3 is TGTGCCAGCAGCCGGGGGCTAGCGGGTAGTCGACACGGGGAGCTGTTTTTT.

This clonotype was seen only a few times. The V gene is TRBV4-1, the J gene TRBJ2-7, with D possibly called TRBD1 or TRBD2 (6 bases each). V gave up 1 base and J gave up 2 bases, with 12 bases separating them. This CDR3 has 15 amino acids. From germline, CDR1 is MGHRA and CDR2 YSYEKL. The CDR3 sequence: CASSQGDTSTYEQYF. The CDR3 DNA sequence: TGCGCCAGCAGCCAAGGGGACACTAGCACCTACGAGCAGTACTTC.

This clonotype showed up just a few times. One end of the junction fails to match germline, which may point to a read error. The CDR3 protein is CAGRDINRNTEAFF. The DNA for the CDR3 is TGTGCCGGCAGGGATATAAACAGGAACACTGAAGCTTTCTTT. V is TRBV6-1 and J is TRBJ1-1, with a possible D match to TRBD1 (5 bases). Per germline, CDR1 MNHNS and CDR2 SASEGT. This CDR3 is 14 amino acids long.

The V gene is TRBV4-1, the J gene TRBJ1-2; D gene unclear. V was trimmed by 0 bases and J by 5 bases, leaving 7 bases between them. The CDR3 covers 13 residues. Germline loops: CDR1 MGHRA, CDR2 YSYEKL. CDR3: CASSQDQRYGYTF. The CDR3 nucleotides are TGCGCCAGCAGCCAAGACCAGCGTTATGGCTACACCTTC.

The rearrangement joins TRBV4-1 to TRBJ2-7; 7 nucleotides line up with TRBD2. V shed 3 bases and J 0 bases; nucleotides not matched to a gene: 5. This CDR3 is built from 15 residues. Germline CDR1 and CDR2: MGHRA and YSYEKL. This chain's CDR3 is CASSQARGVSYEQYF. In nucleotides, the CDR3 is TGCGCCAGCAGCCAGGCCCGGGGGGTCTCCTACGAGCAGTACTTC.

The gene calls are TRBV6-1 and TRBJ2-3, with 9 nucleotides matching TRBD1. The ends lost 4 bases at V and 0 bases at J; junction bases unmatched: 8. The CDR3 loop spans 17 amino acids. The germline gives CDR1 MNHNS, CDR2 SASEGT. CDR3 sequence (DNA): TGTGCCAGCAGTGTCCCGGGACAGGGAATGAGCACAGATACGCAGTATTTT. Amino acids: CASSVPGQGMSTDTQYF.

The rearrangement joins TRBV6-1 to TRBJ2-5, with 11 bases identical to TRBD1. V lost 2 bases to trimming and J lost 5 bases; unmatched junction nucleotides: 7. CDR3 length equals 16 residues. The germline gives CDR1 MNHNS, CDR2 SASEGT. Written as DNA, the CDR3 is TGTGCCAGCAGTGAATTGGGGACAGGGGGTCCGGAGACCCAGTACTTC. Protein: CASSELGTGGPETQYF.

This clonotype was counted many times. The gene calls are TRBV30 and TRBJ2-7; TRBD2 agrees at 9 bases. V was clipped by 7 bases and J by 7 bases; unmatched bases: 5. The germline gives CDR1 GTSNPN, CDR2 SVGIG (reference sequence). The CDR3 is 11 residues long. The CDR3 nucleotides are TGTGCCTACTTAGCGGGAGTTGAGCAGTACTTC. Amino acid sequence: CAYLAGVEQYF.

This clonotype showed up many times. The chain has TRBV5-1 and TRBJ1-2, with TRBD1 identical over 7 bases. CDR1 SGHRS and CDR2 YFSETQ come from the germline V gene. Trimming took 8 bases from V and 0 from J; bases not matched to a gene: 7. The CDR3 consists of 14 residues. As DNA, the CDR3 is TGCGCCAGTAAACAGGGGCTAACTAACTATGGCTACACCTTC. It specifies CASKQGLTNYGYTF.

The gene calls are TRBV9 and TRBJ1-1; D not certain. Germline CDR1 is SGDLS and CDR2 is YYNGEE. V lost 3 bases and J lost 2, with 8 bases in between. The CDR3 has 13 residues. CDR3 in amino acids: CASSATDNTEAFF. The CDR3 bases are TGTGCCAGCAGCGCGACGGACAACACTGAAGCTTTCTTT.

This clonotype was found a few times. One junction end disagrees with the germline gene, perhaps due to a read error. V and J are TRBV12-3 or TRBV12-4 and TRBJ2-7; D is possibly TRBD1 or TRBD2 (7 bases each). The CDR3 has 18 residues. CDR3 DNA sequence: TGTGCCAGCAGTTTATATTCCCCAGGGGGGGGACGTACCTACGAGCAGCACTTC. This encodes CASSLYSPGGGRTYEQHF.

This clonotype was counted a few times. This sequence joins TRBV3-1 and TRBJ1-6; D is unresolved. The CDR3 spans 12 residues. CDR1 and CDR2 (germline): LGHDT, YNNKEL (reference sequence). V was pared by 1 base and J by 12 bases, with 7 bases between. The CDR3 loop is CASSQGTLPLHF. The CDR3 DNA follows: TGTGCCAGCAGCCAAGGAACGTTACCCCTCCACTTT. Using reference TRBV3-1 and TRBJ1-6 for the parts outside the CDR3, the full variable domain is DTAVSQTPKYLVTQMGNDKSIKCEQNLGHDTMYWYKQDSKKFLKIMFSYNNKELIINETVPNRFSPKSPDKAHLNLHINSLELGDSAVYFCASSQGTLPLHFGNGTRLTVT.

The chain recombines TRBV7-6 with TRBJ1-1; maybe TRBD1 (6 bases). The CDR3 covers 16 residues. Germline V gene data show CDR1 as SGHVS and CDR2 as FNYEAQ. Trimming pared 1 base from V and 1 base from J, leaving 13 bases between. The CDR3 DNA follows: TGTGCCAGCAGCTTAGGGGGCGGGGGCTGGAACACTGAAGCTTTCTTT. As protein: CASSLGGGGWNTEAFF.

The V and J genes are TRBV7-9 and TRBJ2-7; tentatively, D is TRBD1 or TRBD2 (5 bases each). Trimming took off 5 bases at V and 6 bases at J, with 14 bases between the two ends. The CDR3 contains 13 residues. CDR1 is SEHNR and CDR2 is FQNEAQ in the germline V gene (reference sequence). CDR3 in DNA: TGTGCCAGCAGCCTCCGCGAGGGGCGCGAGCAGTACTTC. It specifies CASSLREGREQYF.

Ten or more counts support this clonotype. V and J are TRBV3-1 and TRBJ2-3, with a weak D call TRBD2 (5 bases). The CDR3 loop spans 15 amino acids. Germline CDR1 is LGHDT and CDR2 is YNNKEL (reference sequence). V lost 3 bases to trimming and J lost 2 bases, with 12 bases between them. The CDR3 DNA reads TGTGCCAGCAGCCAGAGGAGGAAGCCCACAGATACGCAGTATTTT. The encoded protein is CASSQRRKPTDTQYF.